Detailed here is one TCR beta chain. The antigen is undetermined. This sample stems from a study of OX40 agonist ivuxolimab in advanced cancers. Regarding the study as a whole: Relative to CD4+ cells, CD8+ T cells on average had more expanded clones.

The CDR3 length is 13 residues. The V end lost 2 bases, the J end lost 9 bases, and 12 bases lay between the germline ends. The germline gives CDR1 SGHKS, CDR2 YYEKEE (reference sequence). Using immunoSEQ multiplex PCR, the repertoire was profiled, and TCRdb retains in-frame clones only, with some absent. The table records 50,000 to 80,000 clones, 84% of them present only once. The input for sequencing was CD4+ or CD8+ T cells sorted from blood, taken in a trial of the OX40 agonist ivuxolimab. This TCR came from an adult with an advanced solid tumor such as melanoma, head and neck, liver or kidney cancer. This chain links TRBV5-5 with TRBJ2-1; D gene uncertain. This CDR3 reads CASSFGRPGEQFF. The CDR3 DNA reads TGTGCCAGCAGCTTCGGAAGGCCGGGTGAGCAGTTCTTC.